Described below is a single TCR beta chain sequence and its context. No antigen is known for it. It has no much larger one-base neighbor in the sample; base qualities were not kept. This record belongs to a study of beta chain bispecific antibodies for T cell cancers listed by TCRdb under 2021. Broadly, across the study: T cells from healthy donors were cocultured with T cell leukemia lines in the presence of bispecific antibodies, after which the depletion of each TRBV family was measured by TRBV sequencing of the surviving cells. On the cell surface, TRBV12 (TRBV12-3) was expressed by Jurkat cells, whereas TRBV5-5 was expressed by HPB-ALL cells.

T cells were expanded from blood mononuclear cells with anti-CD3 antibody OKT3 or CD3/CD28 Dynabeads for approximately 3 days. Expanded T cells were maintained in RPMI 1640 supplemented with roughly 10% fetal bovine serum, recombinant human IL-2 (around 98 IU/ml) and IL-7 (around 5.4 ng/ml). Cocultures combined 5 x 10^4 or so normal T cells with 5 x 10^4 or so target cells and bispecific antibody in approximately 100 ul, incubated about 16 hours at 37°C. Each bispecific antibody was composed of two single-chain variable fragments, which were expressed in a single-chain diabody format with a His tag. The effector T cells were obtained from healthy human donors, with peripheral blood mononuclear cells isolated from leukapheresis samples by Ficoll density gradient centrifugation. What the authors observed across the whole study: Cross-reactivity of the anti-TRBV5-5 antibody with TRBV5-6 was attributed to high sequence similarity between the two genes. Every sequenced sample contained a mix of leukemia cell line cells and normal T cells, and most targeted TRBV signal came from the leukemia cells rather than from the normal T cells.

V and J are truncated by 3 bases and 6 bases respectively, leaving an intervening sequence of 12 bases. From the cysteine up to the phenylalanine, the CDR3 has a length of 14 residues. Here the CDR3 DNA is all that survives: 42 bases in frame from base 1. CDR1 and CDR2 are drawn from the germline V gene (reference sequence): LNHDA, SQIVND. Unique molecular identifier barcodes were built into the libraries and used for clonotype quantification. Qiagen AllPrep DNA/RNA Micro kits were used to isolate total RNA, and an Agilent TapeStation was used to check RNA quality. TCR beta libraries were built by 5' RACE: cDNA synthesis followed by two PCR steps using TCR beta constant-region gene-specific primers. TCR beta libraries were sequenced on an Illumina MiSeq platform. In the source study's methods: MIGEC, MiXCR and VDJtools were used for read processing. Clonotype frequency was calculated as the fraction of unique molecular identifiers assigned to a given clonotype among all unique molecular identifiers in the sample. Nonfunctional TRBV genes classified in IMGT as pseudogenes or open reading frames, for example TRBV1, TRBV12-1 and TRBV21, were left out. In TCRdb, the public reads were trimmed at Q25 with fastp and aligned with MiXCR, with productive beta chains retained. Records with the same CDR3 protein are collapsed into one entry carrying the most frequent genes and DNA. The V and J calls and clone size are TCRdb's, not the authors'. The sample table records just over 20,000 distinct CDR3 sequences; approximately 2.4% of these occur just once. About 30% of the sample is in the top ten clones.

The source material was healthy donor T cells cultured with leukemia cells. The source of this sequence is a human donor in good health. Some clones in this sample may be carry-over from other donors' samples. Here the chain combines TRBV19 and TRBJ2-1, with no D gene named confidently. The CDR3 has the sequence CASSIIGYPNEQFF. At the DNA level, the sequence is TGTGCCAGTAGTATTATAGGATACCCCAATGAGCAGTTCTTC.